These T cell receptor beta chains were read from a single sample in a study of blood T cell repertoires in COVID-19. Only in-frame clones appear in the TCRdb table, and some are missing; sequencing was by immunoSEQ multiplex PCR. The table has 110,000 to 150,000 clones, around 89% seen once. The sequencing input was peripheral blood. Receptors originate from a woman aged 80 or older with acute or convalescent COVID-19. Both conserved end residues are part of each CDR3. The order of the fields is D gene, V gene, J gene, clone size, CDR3 DNA, CDR3 protein. D genes are given only for firm matches. Size tells how often a clone was seen (once, few, many) or the class of an expanded clone, and some rows leave it out.

d_call: NA
v_call: TRBV19
j_call: TRBJ1-5
clone_size: NA
cdr3_nt: TGTGCCAGTAATATGGCAGGCTCCAATCAGCCCCAGCATTTT
cdr3_aa: CASNMAGSNQPQHF

d_call: NA
v_call: TRBV5-1
j_call: TRBJ1-1
clone_size: NA
cdr3_nt: TGCGCCAGCAGCTCCATGGGAGGGCTGAACACTGAAGCTTTCTTT
cdr3_aa: CASSSMGGLNTEAFF

d_call: NA
v_call: TRBV6-6
j_call: TRBJ1-1
clone_size: once
cdr3_nt: TGTGCCAGCAGCTCCGTCTGGCCGAACACTGAAGCTTTCTTT
cdr3_aa: CASSSVWPNTEAFF

d_call: TRBD1
v_call: TRBV4-2
j_call: TRBJ1-2
clone_size: NA
cdr3_nt: TGTGCCAGCAGCAAGCCCCCCGGGACAGGGCGATGGCCTCTGGGCTACACCTTC
cdr3_aa: CASSKPPGTGRWPLGYTF

d_call: TRBD1
v_call: TRBV2
j_call: TRBJ2-7
clone_size: NA
cdr3_nt: TGTGCCAGCAGCTCGGACAGGGGGCGCGCCCACGAGCAGTACTTC
cdr3_aa: CASSSDRGRAHEQYF

d_call: NA
v_call: TRBV5-1
j_call: TRBJ1-5
clone_size: NA
cdr3_nt: TGCGCCAGCAGCTCGGGTCCAAGGGGGACTCAGCCCCAGCATTTT
cdr3_aa: CASSSGPRGTQPQHF

d_call: NA
v_call: TRBV19
j_call: TRBJ1-5
clone_size: NA
cdr3_nt: TGTGCCAGTAGTATTCGAGCGGGCAATCAGCCCCAGCATTTT
cdr3_aa: CASSIRAGNQPQHF

d_call: TRBD1
v_call: TRBV18
j_call: TRBJ1-2
clone_size: NA
cdr3_nt: TGTGCCAGCTCACTAGGAATTTACAGGGGGAACTATGGCTACACCTTC
cdr3_aa: CASSLGIYRGNYGYTF

d_call: NA
v_call: TRBV2
j_call: TRBJ1-5
clone_size: NA
cdr3_nt: TGTGCCAGCGGGCTGGACACTAATCAGCCCCAGCATTTT
cdr3_aa: CASGLDTNQPQHF

d_call: NA
v_call: TRBV6-5
j_call: TRBJ1-6
clone_size: NA
cdr3_nt: TGTGCCAGCAGTTACGGAGGGGTGGGGAATTCACCCCTCCACTTT
cdr3_aa: CASSYGGVGNSPLHF

d_call: NA
v_call: TRBV7-9
j_call: TRBJ2-7
clone_size: NA
cdr3_nt: TGTGCCAGCAGCTACAGCTCCTACGAGCAGTACTTC
cdr3_aa: CASSYSSYEQYF

d_call: TRBD2
v_call: TRBV10-3
j_call: TRBJ2-7
clone_size: once
cdr3_nt: TGTGCCATCAGTGAGTCCACGGGGGGGAGTTCATCCTACGAGCAGTACTTC
cdr3_aa: CAISESTGGSSSYEQYF

d_call: TRBD1
v_call: TRBV19
j_call: TRBJ1-1
clone_size: NA
cdr3_nt: TGTGCCAGTAGTATAGACAGGGGGCAGGAAGCTTTCTTT
cdr3_aa: CASSIDRGQEAFF

d_call: TRBD1
v_call: TRBV9
j_call: TRBJ2-1
clone_size: NA
cdr3_nt: TGTGCCAGCAGCGTAGATGGACAGGAGTACAATGAGCAGTTCTTC
cdr3_aa: CASSVDGQEYNEQFF

d_call: NA
v_call: TRBV9
j_call: TRBJ2-1
clone_size: once
cdr3_nt: TGTGCCAGCAGCGTAGTCAGGGGACCCTACAATGAGCAGTTCTTC
cdr3_aa: CASSVVRGPYNEQFF

d_call: NA
v_call: TRBV6-5
j_call: TRBJ2-5
clone_size: NA
cdr3_nt: TGTGCCAGCAGTCCCCGCCGGGAGACCCAGTACTTC
cdr3_aa: CASSPRRETQYF

d_call: NA
v_call: TRBV7-9
j_call: TRBJ1-2
clone_size: once
cdr3_nt: TGTGCCAGCAGCTTAGGAGATTTGGCAGGGATCTATGGCTACACCTTC
cdr3_aa: CASSLGDLAGIYGYTF

d_call: NA
v_call: TRBV19
j_call: TRBJ1-4
clone_size: NA
cdr3_nt: TGTGCCAGTCCTAGGCGGGAAAAACTGTTTTTT
cdr3_aa: CASPRREKLFF

d_call: NA
v_call: TRBV7-2
j_call: TRBJ2-1
clone_size: NA
cdr3_nt: TGTGCCAGCAGCTTAGCATACTCTCGGGATGAGCAGTTCTTC
cdr3_aa: CASSLAYSRDEQFF

d_call: TRBD1
v_call: TRBV30
j_call: TRBJ2-7
clone_size: NA
cdr3_nt: TGTGCCTGGAGCGACAGGGGACGTGAGCAGTACTTC
cdr3_aa: CAWSDRGREQYF

d_call: NA
v_call: TRBV6-4
j_call: TRBJ1-2
clone_size: NA
cdr3_nt: TGTGCCAGCATCCGGGGAGTTTCTAACTATGGCTACACCTTC
cdr3_aa: CASIRGVSNYGYTF

d_call: TRBD1
v_call: TRBV7-2
j_call: TRBJ1-4
clone_size: NA
cdr3_nt: TGTGCCAGCAGCCTTAGACAGGGGGTGGGGGAAAAACTGTTTTTT
cdr3_aa: CASSLRQGVGEKLFF

d_call: NA
v_call: TRBV4-3
j_call: TRBJ1-6
clone_size: NA
cdr3_nt: TGCGCCAGCAGCCCCACAGGGAAGGGTTCACCCCTCCACTTT
cdr3_aa: CASSPTGKGSPLHF

d_call: NA
v_call: TRBV6-5
j_call: TRBJ1-1
clone_size: NA
cdr3_nt: TGTGCCAGCAGTTACCGGGGGGAGGGCACTGAAGCTTTCTTT
cdr3_aa: CASSYRGEGTEAFF

d_call: TRBD2
v_call: TRBV6-8
j_call: TRBJ2-1
clone_size: NA
cdr3_nt: TGCCCCGACGAGGGACTAGCTATTGAGCAGTTCTTC
cdr3_aa: CPDEGLAIEQFF

d_call: NA
v_call: TRBV18
j_call: TRBJ1-5
clone_size: NA
cdr3_nt: TGTGCCAGCTCACCCGGACAGAAAAATCAGCCCCAGCATTTT
cdr3_aa: CASSPGQKNQPQHF

d_call: TRBD1
v_call: TRBV19
j_call: TRBJ1-1
clone_size: NA
cdr3_nt: TGTGCCAGTAGATCCCCGGACAGGGCCCACACTGAAGCTTTCTTT
cdr3_aa: CASRSPDRAHTEAFF

d_call: TRBD2
v_call: TRBV23-1
j_call: TRBJ2-5
clone_size: many
cdr3_nt: TGCGCCAGCAGTCAAACCGAAAAGGGGCGACTAGCGGGGTCAGAGACCCAGTACTTC
cdr3_aa: CASSQTEKGRLAGSETQYF

d_call: NA
v_call: TRBV19
j_call: TRBJ1-2
clone_size: NA
cdr3_nt: TGTGCCAGTAGTTTAGGGCCGAAAGGCTACACCTTC
cdr3_aa: CASSLGPKGYTF

d_call: NA
v_call: TRBV30
j_call: TRBJ1-1
clone_size: NA
cdr3_nt: TGTGCCTGGAGGGGAGGATACCAGGCCGGGACTGAAGCTTTCTTT
cdr3_aa: CAWRGGYQAGTEAFF

d_call: TRBD1
v_call: TRBV14
j_call: TRBJ1-6
clone_size: NA
cdr3_nt: TGTGCCAGCAGCTATCGACCAGGGGGCGCCGGTTCTGGGGTCCTTTCACCCCTCCACTTT
cdr3_aa: CASSYRPGGAGSGVLSPLHF

d_call: TRBD1
v_call: TRBV7-3
j_call: TRBJ2-2
clone_size: NA
cdr3_nt: TGTGCCAGCAGCTTAAGGGGGACAGGGGGCGCCGACGGGGAGCTGTTTTTT
cdr3_aa: CASSLRGTGGADGELFF

d_call: TRBD1
v_call: TRBV12-3/TRBV12-4
j_call: TRBJ1-1
clone_size: NA
cdr3_nt: TGTGCCAGCAGCCCAGGGACAGGCTCTGAAGCTTTCTTT
cdr3_aa: CASSPGTGSEAFF

d_call: NA
v_call: TRBV30
j_call: TRBJ1-1
clone_size: once
cdr3_nt: TGTGCCTGGAGCCAGGGTCCCCTATCGTCGGCTTTCTTT
cdr3_aa: CAWSQGPLSSAFF

d_call: TRBD1
v_call: TRBV6-5
j_call: TRBJ1-1
clone_size: NA
cdr3_nt: TGTGCCAGCAGTATCGACAGGGGGGGGAACACTGAAGCTTTCTTT
cdr3_aa: CASSIDRGGNTEAFF

d_call: TRBD1
v_call: TRBV3-1/TRBV3-2
j_call: TRBJ1-6
clone_size: NA
cdr3_nt: TGTGCCAGCAGGGGACAGGGGGACTCACCCCTCCACTTT
cdr3_aa: CASRGQGDSPLHF

d_call: NA
v_call: TRBV10-3
j_call: TRBJ2-1
clone_size: NA
cdr3_nt: TGTGCCATCAGGGACGCGGGGCTCGGGAATGAGCAGTTCTTC
cdr3_aa: CAIRDAGLGNEQFF

d_call: TRBD2
v_call: TRBV3-1/TRBV3-2
j_call: TRBJ2-2
clone_size: NA
cdr3_nt: TGTGCCAGCAGCCACAGGCGGGGGGGAAACACCGGGGAGCTGTTTTTT
cdr3_aa: CASSHRRGGNTGELFF

d_call: TRBD1
v_call: TRBV6-1
j_call: TRBJ1-4
clone_size: NA
cdr3_nt: TGTGCCAGCAGTGGAGTCCACTACTCTAATAGGGGGCAAGGGGAAAAACTGTTTTTT
cdr3_aa: CASSGVHYSNRGQGEKLFF

d_call: TRBD1
v_call: TRBV6-5
j_call: TRBJ1-1
clone_size: NA
cdr3_nt: TGTGCCAGCAGCCGTATGACAGGGAGCACTGAAGCTTTCTTT
cdr3_aa: CASSRMTGSTEAFF

d_call: TRBD1
v_call: TRBV7-2
j_call: TRBJ1-3
clone_size: NA
cdr3_nt: TGTGCCAGCAGCCTACAGGGGCATCCTGGAAACACCATATATTTT
cdr3_aa: CASSLQGHPGNTIYF

d_call: TRBD2
v_call: TRBV6-2/TRBV6-3
j_call: TRBJ2-7
clone_size: NA
cdr3_nt: TGTGCCAGCAGTTACGGGACTACTTCTACCTACGAGCAGTACTTC
cdr3_aa: CASSYGTTSTYEQYF

d_call: NA
v_call: TRBV9
j_call: TRBJ2-6
clone_size: once
cdr3_nt: TGTGCCAGCAGCGCCCGGGACTCACGCGCCACTGGGGCCAACGTCCTGACTTTC
cdr3_aa: CASSARDSRATGANVLTF

d_call: NA
v_call: TRBV2
j_call: TRBJ2-3
clone_size: NA
cdr3_nt: TGTGCCAGCAGTGCCCTAGCTGCAGATACGCAGTATTTT
cdr3_aa: CASSALAADTQYF

d_call: TRBD2
v_call: TRBV6-6
j_call: TRBJ2-1
clone_size: NA
cdr3_nt: TGTGCCAGCAGCAGAGGGACTAGCGGGGGCTACAATGAGCAGTTCTTC
cdr3_aa: CASSRGTSGGYNEQFF

d_call: NA
v_call: TRBV3-1/TRBV3-2
j_call: TRBJ1-6
clone_size: NA
cdr3_nt: TGTGCCAGCAGCCGACAGGCAAGCTCCTATAATTCACCCCTCCACTTT
cdr3_aa: CASSRQASSYNSPLHF

d_call: NA
v_call: TRBV7-9
j_call: TRBJ2-5
clone_size: NA
cdr3_nt: TGTGCCAGCAGCGCCAGGAGGGATTACGAGACCCAGTACTTC
cdr3_aa: CASSARRDYETQYF

d_call: NA
v_call: TRBV30
j_call: TRBJ2-4
clone_size: NA
cdr3_nt: TGTGCCTGGAGTGGTCAGTTCAAAAACATTCAGTACTTC
cdr3_aa: CAWSGQFKNIQYF

d_call: TRBD2
v_call: TRBV18
j_call: TRBJ2-2
clone_size: NA
cdr3_nt: TGTGCCAGCTCACAGACTAGCGGGGTCTCCCTCGGGGAGCTGTTTTTT
cdr3_aa: CASSQTSGVSLGELFF

d_call: TRBD1
v_call: TRBV2
j_call: TRBJ1-1
clone_size: NA
cdr3_nt: TGTGCCAGCAGTTCGAGGACAGGGGGGGGAAACACTGAAGCTTTCTTT
cdr3_aa: CASSSRTGGGNTEAFF

d_call: NA
v_call: TRBV30
j_call: TRBJ1-4
clone_size: NA
cdr3_nt: TGTGCCTGGAGTCCCACGGAGGGAAGGTTACGGGAAAAACTGTTTTTT
cdr3_aa: CAWSPTEGRLREKLFF

d_call: NA
v_call: TRBV5-1
j_call: TRBJ1-2
clone_size: NA
cdr3_nt: TGCGCCAGCAGCCCGGGGCAGGAGGGCTATGGCTACACCTTC
cdr3_aa: CASSPGQEGYGYTF

d_call: NA
v_call: TRBV7-9
j_call: TRBJ1-2
clone_size: NA
cdr3_nt: TGTGCCAGCAGCTTAAAGGCAGGGGTGGACTATGGCTACACCTTC
cdr3_aa: CASSLKAGVDYGYTF

d_call: NA
v_call: TRBV19
j_call: TRBJ1-4
clone_size: NA
cdr3_nt: TGTGCCAGTAGTATAGGTACAGCCAAGGAAAAACTGTTTTTT
cdr3_aa: CASSIGTAKEKLFF

d_call: TRBD2
v_call: TRBV9
j_call: TRBJ2-5
clone_size: NA
cdr3_nt: TGTGCCAGCAGCGTCGGACTAGCGGAAGAGACCCAGTACTTC
cdr3_aa: CASSVGLAEETQYF